This TCR beta chain was retrieved from a study of T cells in Graves' hyperthyroidism and ophthalmopathy. Germline V gene data show CDR1 as SGHAT and CDR2 as FQNNGV. V trimming: 6 bases; J trimming: 2 bases; junction bases outside the gene matches: 7. The CDR3 is 15 residues long. The table lists this clonotype with many counts. Thyroid ultrasound and orbital computed tomography, with clinical symptoms and serum thyroxine and TRAb, informed diagnoses. From RNA transcripts, TCR beta CDR3 regions were amplified. Using the HTBI primer set, a first-round RT-PCR was run on the TCR CDR3. In TCRdb, the multiplex PCR reads were re-called with MiXCR into one record per CDR3 protein. The data show 340,000 or so distinct CDR3 sequences, about 18% seen once.

The chain uses TRBV11-2 and TRBJ2-1; TRBD2 agrees at 7 bases. Specimen: blood. This TCR was recovered from a woman aged 50 to 60 with Graves' hyperthyroidism. CDR3 sequence (DNA): TGTGCCAGCAGGGGGGGGATTGGGACCTACAATGAGCAGTTCTTC. Encoded protein: CASRGGIGTYNEQFF.